This T cell receptor (beta chain) comes out of a study of blood T cell repertoires in COVID-19. Study overall: Italy, Spain and the United States were the sources of the convalescent and acute COVID-19 samples.

TCRdb keeps only in-frame clones here, not all; method: immunoSEQ multiplex PCR. Found here are tens of thousands of clones, approximately 90% of them singletons; the top ten hold around 30%. This receptor was obtained from a woman of 80 years or more with acute or convalescent COVID-19. The material sequenced was peripheral blood.

The CDR3 nucleotides are TGCGCCAGCAGTGAGTCGTCCACCCCCAGATCGGGAGGCTACACCTTC. As protein: CASSESSTPRSGGYTF. The chain employs TRBV10-2 and TRBJ1-2; D not certain. Germline V gene lookup returns CDR1 WSHSY and CDR2 SAAADI. Trimming cost V 0 bases and J 8 bases, with 19 bases left between them. This CDR3 spans 16 amino acids.